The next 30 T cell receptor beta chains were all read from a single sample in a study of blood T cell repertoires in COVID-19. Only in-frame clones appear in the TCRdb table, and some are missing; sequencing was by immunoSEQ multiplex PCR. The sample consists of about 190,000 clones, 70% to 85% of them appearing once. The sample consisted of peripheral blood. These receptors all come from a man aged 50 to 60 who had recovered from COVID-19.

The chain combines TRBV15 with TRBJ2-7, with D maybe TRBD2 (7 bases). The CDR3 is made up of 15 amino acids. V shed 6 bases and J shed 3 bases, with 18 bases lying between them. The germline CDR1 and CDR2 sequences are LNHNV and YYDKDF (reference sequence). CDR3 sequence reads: CATRPTRGAFYEQYF. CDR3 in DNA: TGTGCCACCAGGCCCACCCGGGGGGCGTTCTACGAGCAGTACTTC.

The CDR3 loop reads CASSFRGAGQGMNTEAFF. The CDR3 DNA is TGTGCCAGCAGCTTTAGAGGGGCAGGACAGGGCATGAACACTGAAGCTTTCTTT. V and J are TRBV27 and TRBJ1-1; 8 nucleotides agree with TRBD1. V dropped 6 bases and J dropped 0; count of bases not matched to a gene: 15. The CDR3 is 18 amino acids. CDR1 and CDR2 from the germline V gene are MNHEY and SMNVEV (reference sequence).

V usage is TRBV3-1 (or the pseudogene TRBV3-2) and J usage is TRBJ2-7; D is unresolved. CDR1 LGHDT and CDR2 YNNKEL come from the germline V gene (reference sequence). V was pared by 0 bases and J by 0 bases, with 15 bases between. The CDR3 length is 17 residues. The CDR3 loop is CASSQDFSGADSYEQYF. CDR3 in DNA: TGTGCCAGCAGCCAAGATTTTTCCGGAGCCGACTCCTACGAGCAGTACTTC.

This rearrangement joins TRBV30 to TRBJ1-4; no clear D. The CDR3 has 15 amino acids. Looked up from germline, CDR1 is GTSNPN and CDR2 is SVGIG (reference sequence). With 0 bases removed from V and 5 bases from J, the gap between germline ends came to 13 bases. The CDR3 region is CAWSVRVTGNEKLFF. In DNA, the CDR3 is TGTGCCTGGAGTGTACGAGTGACTGGAAATGAAAAACTGTTTTTT. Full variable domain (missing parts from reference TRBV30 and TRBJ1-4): SQTIHQWPATLVQPVGSPLSLECTVEGTSNPNLYWYRQAAGRGLQLLFYSVGIGQISSEVPQNLSASRPQDRQFILSSKKLLLSDSGFYLCAWSVRVTGNEKLFFGSGTQLSVL.

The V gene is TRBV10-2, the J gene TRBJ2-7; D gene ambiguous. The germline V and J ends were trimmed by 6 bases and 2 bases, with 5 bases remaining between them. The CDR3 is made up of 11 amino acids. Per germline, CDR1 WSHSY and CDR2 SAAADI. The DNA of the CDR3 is TGCGCCAGCAGCCGTACCTACGAGCAGTACTTC. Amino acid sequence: CASSRTYEQYF.

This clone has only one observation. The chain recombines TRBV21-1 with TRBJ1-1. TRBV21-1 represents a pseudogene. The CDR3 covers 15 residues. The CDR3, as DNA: TGTGCCAGCAGCAATAGGAACCAAGATCCGAGGGAAGCTTTCTTT. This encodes CASSNRNQDPREAFF.

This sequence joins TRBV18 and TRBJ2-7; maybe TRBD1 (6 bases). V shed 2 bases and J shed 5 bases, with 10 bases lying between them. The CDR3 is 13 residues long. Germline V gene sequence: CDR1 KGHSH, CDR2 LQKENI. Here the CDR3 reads CASSPRAGDEQYF. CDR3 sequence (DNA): TGTGCCAGCTCACCAAGAGCAGGGGACGAGCAGTACTTC.

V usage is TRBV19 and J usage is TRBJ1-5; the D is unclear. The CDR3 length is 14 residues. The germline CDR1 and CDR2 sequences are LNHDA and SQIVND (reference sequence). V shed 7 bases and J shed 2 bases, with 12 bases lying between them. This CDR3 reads CASTGLMGNQPQHF. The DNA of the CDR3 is TGTGCCAGTACTGGCCTGATGGGCAATCAGCCCCAGCATTTT. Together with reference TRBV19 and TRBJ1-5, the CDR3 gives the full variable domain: DGGITQSPKYLFRKEGQNVTLSCEQNLNHDAMYWYRQDPGQGLRLIYYSQIVNDFQKGDIAEGYSVSREKKESFPLTVTSAQKNPTAFYLCASTGLMGNQPQHFGDGTRLSIL.

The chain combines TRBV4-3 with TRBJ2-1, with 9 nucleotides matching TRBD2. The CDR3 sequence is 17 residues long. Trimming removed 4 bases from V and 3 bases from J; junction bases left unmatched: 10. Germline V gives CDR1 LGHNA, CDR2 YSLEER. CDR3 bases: TGCGCCAGCAGCCCGGTAGCGGGAGCACCCGACTACAATGAGCAGTTCTTC. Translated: CASSPVAGAPDYNEQFF.

CDR3 coding DNA: TGCAGCGTTCTAGGGACTAGCGGGGGGAACTACAATGAGCAGTTCTTC. Amino acids: CSVLGTSGGNYNEQFF. This sequence joins TRBV29-1 and TRBJ2-1; the match to TRBD2 covers 15 bases. Germline-derived CDR1 and CDR2 are SQVTM and ANQGSEA. Trimming took 5 bases from V and 3 from J; bases not matched to a gene: 5. This CDR3 comprises 16 residues.

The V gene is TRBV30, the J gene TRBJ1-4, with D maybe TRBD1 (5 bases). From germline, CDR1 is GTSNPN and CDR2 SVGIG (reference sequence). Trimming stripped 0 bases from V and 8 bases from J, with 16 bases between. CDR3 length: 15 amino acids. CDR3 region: CAWSVGAGLGEKLFF. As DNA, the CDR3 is TGTGCCTGGAGTGTAGGAGCAGGGCTCGGGGAAAAACTGTTTTTT.

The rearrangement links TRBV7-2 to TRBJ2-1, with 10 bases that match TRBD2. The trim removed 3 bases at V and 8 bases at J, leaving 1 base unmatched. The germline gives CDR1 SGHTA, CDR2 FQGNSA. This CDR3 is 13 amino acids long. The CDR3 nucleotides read TGTGCCAGCAGCTTCAGCGGGAGGGATGAGCAGTTCTTC. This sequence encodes CASSFSGRDEQFF. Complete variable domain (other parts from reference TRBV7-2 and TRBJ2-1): GAGVSQSPSNKVTEKGKDVELRCDPISGHTALYWYRQSLGQGLEFLIYFQGNSAPDKSGLPSDRFSAERTGGSVSTLTIQRTQQEDSAVYLCASSFSGRDEQFFGPGTRLTVL.

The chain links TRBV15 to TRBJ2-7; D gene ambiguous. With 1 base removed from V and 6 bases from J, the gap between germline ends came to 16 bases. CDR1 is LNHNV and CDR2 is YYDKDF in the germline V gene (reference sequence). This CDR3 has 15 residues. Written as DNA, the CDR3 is TGTGCCACCAGCAGAGTTATAATAGCTACCAGCGAGCAGTACTTC. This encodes CATSRVIIATSEQYF.

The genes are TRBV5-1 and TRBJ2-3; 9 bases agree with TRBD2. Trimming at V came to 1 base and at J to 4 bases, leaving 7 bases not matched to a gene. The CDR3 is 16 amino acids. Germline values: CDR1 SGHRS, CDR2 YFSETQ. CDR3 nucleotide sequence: TGCGCCAGCAGCTTGATCGGGACTAGCTTTGCAGATACGCAGTATTTT. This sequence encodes CASSLIGTSFADTQYF.

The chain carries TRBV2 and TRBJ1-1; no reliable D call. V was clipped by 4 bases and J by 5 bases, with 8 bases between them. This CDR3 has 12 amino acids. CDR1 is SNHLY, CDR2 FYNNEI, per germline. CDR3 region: CASSASETEAFF. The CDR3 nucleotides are TGTGCCAGCAGTGCTTCGGAGACTGAAGCTTTCTTT.

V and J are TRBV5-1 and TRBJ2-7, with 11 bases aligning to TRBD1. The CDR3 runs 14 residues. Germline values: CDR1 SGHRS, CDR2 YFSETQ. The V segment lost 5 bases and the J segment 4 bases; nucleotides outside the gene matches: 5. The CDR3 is CASSAGTGGYEQYF. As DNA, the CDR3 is TGCGCCAGCAGTGCCGGGACAGGGGGATACGAGCAGTACTTC.

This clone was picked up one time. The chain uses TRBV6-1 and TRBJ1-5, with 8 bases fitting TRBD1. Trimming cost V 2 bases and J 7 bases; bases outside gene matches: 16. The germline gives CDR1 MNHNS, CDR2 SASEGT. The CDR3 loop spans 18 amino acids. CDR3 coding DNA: TGTGCCAGCAGTGAATATGGGACAGGAGTGGGGGCCATGCAGCCCCAGCATTTT. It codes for CASSEYGTGVGAMQPQHF.

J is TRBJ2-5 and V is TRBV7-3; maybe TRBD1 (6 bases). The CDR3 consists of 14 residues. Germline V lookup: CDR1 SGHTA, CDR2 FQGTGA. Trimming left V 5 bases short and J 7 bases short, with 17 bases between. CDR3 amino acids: CASSHSPRGGTQYF. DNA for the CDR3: TGTGCCAGCAGCCACTCCCCCAGGGGTGGGACCCAGTACTTC.

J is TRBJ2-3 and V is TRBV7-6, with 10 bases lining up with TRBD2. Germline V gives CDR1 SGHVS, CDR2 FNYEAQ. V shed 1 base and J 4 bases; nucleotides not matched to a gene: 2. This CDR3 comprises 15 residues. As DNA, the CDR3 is TGTGCCAGCAGCTTAGGTCTAGCGGGAGCAGATACGCAGTATTTT. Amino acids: CASSLGLAGADTQYF.

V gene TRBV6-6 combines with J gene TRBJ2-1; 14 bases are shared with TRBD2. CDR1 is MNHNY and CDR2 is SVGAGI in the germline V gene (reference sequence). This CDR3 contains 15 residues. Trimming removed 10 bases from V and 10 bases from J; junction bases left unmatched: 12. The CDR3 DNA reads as TGTGCCACTCACAAGCCGGGACTAGCGGGAGAAGAGCAGTTCTTC. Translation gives CATHKPGLAGEEQFF.

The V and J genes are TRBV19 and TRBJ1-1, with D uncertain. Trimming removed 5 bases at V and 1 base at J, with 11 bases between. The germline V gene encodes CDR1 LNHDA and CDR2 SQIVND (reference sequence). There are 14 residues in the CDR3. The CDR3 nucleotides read TGTGCCAGTAGTCCCCTTTTCAGGAACACTGAAGCTTTCTTT. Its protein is CASSPLFRNTEAFF.

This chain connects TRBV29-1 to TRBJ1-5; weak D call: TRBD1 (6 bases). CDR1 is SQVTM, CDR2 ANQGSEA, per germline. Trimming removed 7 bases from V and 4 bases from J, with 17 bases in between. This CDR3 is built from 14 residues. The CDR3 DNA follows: TGCAGCGCTGCGACAGGTCCCTCAAATCAGCCCCAGCATTTT. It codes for CSAATGPSNQPQHF.

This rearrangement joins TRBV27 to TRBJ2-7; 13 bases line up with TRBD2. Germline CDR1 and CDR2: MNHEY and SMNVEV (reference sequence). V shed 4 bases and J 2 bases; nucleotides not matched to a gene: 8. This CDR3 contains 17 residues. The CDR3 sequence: CASSSPGLAGSTYEQYF. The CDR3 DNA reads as TGTGCCAGCAGTTCTCCGGGACTAGCGGGATCAACCTACGAGCAGTACTTC.

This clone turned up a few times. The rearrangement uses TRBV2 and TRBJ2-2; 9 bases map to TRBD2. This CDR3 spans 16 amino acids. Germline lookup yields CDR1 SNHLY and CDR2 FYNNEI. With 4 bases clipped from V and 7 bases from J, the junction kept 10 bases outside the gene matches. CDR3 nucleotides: TGTGCCAGCAGTGTGGGTAGCGGGAGAGGGAGCGGGGAGCTGTTTTTT. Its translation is CASSVGSGRGSGELFF.

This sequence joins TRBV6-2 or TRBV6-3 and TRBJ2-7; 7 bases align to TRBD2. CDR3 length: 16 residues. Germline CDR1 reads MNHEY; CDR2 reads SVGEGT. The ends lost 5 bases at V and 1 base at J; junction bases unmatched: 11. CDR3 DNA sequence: TGTGCCAGCAGTACTACGGGCGGGAGTGTATCCTACGAGCAGTACTTC. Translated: CASSTTGGSVSYEQYF.

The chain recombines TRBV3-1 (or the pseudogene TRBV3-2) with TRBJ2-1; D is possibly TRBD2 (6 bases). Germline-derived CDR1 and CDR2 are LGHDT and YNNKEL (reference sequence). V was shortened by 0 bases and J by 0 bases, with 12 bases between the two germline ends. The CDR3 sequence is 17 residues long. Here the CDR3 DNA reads TGTGCCAGCAGCCAAGATACGGCGGGGAGCTCCTACAATGAGCAGTTCTTC. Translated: CASSQDTAGSSYNEQFF.

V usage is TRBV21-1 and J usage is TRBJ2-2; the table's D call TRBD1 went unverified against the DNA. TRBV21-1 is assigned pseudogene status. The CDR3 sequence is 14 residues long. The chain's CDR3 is CASSKAAGGGELFF. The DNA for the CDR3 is TGTGCCAGCAGCAAAGCCGCAGGGGGCGGGGAGCTGTTTTTT.

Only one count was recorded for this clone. The CDR3 is CASSTQTGLTYEQYF. The CDR3 nucleotides read TGTGCCAGCAGCACCCAGACAGGGCTAACCTACGAGCAGTACTTC. The chain combines TRBV7-2 with TRBJ2-7; TRBD1 matches at 7 bases. Germline V lookup: CDR1 SGHTA, CDR2 FQGNSA. The CDR3 has 15 residues. V shed 5 bases, J shed 2 bases, and the junction held 9 bases outside the gene matches.

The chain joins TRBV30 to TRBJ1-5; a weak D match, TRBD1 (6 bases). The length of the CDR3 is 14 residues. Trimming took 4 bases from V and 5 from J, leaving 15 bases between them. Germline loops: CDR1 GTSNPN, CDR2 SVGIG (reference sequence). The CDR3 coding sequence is TGTGCCTGGACTAGGGCAGGGGTGTATCAGCCCCAGCATTTT. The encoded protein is CAWTRAGVYQPQHF.

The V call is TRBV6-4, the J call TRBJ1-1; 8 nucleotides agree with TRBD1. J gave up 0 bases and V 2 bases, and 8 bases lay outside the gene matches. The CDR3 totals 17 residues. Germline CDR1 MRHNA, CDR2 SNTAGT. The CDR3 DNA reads TGTGCCAGCAGTGACCCCCCCGGACAGGGCCTGAACACTGAAGCTTTCTTT. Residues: CASSDPPGQGLNTEAFF.